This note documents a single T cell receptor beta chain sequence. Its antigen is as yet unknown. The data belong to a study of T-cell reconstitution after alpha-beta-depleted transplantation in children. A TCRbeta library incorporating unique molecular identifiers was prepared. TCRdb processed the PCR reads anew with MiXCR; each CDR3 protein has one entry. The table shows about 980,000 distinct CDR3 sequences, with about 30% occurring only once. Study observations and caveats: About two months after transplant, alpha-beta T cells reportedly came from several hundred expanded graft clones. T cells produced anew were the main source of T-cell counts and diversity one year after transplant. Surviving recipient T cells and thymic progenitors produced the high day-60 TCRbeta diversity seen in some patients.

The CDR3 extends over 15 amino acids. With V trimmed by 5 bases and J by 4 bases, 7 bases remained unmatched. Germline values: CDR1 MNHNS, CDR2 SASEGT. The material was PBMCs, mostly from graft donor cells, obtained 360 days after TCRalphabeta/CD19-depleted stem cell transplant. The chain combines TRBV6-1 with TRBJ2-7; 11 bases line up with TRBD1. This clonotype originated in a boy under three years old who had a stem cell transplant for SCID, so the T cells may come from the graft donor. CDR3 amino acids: CASSKDGTGGYEQYF. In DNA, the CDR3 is TGTGCCAGCAGTAAGGACGGGACAGGGGGATACGAGCAGTACTTC.